The subject of this entry is one T cell receptor beta chain. This specimen comes from a study of shared T cell receptors in the human thymus. TCRdb's table, derived via immunoSEQ multiplex PCR, lists solely in-frame clones and lacks some. The sample lists about 380,000 clones; approximately 95% were seen once. V was clipped by 6 bases and J by 0 bases, with 4 bases between them. This CDR3 region has 12 residues. Germline CDR1 is MDHEN and CDR2 is SYDVKM. The chain couples TRBV28 to TRBJ2-3, with unresolved D. The sequenced sample was thymocytes. The clonotype originates from a human donor. For the CDR3, the DNA is TGTGCCAGCAGCCCGAGCACAGATACGCAGTATTTT. Protein product: CASSPSTDTQYF.